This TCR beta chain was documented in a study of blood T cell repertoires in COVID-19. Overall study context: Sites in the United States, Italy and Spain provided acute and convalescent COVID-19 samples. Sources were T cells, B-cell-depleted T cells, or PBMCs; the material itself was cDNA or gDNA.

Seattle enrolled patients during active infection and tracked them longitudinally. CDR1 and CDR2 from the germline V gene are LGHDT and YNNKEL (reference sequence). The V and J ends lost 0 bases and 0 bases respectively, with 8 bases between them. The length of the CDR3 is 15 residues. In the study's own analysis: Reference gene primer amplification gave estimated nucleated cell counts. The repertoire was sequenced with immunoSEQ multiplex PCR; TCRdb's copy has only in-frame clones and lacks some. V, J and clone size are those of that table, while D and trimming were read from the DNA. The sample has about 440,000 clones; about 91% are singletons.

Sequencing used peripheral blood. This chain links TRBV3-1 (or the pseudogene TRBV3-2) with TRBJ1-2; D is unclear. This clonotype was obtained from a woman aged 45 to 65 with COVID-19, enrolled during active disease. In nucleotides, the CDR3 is TGTGCCAGCAGCCAAGATCGTGGAGCTAACTATGGCTACACCTTC. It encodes CASSQDRGANYGYTF.